This TCR beta chain was captured by sequencing in a study of T cell changes during pregnancy in multiple sclerosis. The CDR3 runs 16 residues. The germline V gene encodes CDR1 MNHNY and CDR2 SVGAGI (reference sequence). Trimming cost V 7 bases and J 5 bases; bases outside gene matches: 12. The repertoire was sequenced with immunoSEQ multiplex PCR; TCRdb's copy has only in-frame clones and lacks some. The sample lists roughly 55,000 clones, 80% to 95% occurring once. V usage is TRBV6-6 and J usage is TRBJ1-5; 9 nucleotides align to TRBD1. Here the sequenced sample was CD4+ T cells from peripheral blood mononuclear cells, taken after pregnancy. This receptor was obtained from a female donor in good health, enrolled as a control in a pregnancy study. The CDR3 reads CASKSGQGQGHQPQHF. The CDR3 DNA reads as TGTGCCAGCAAATCAGGGCAGGGACAGGGCCATCAGCCCCAGCATTTT.